This TCR beta chain was obtained from a study of T cell changes during pregnancy in multiple sclerosis. CDR1 and CDR2 (germline): LNHNV, YYDKDF (reference sequence). V dropped 5 bases and J dropped 6; count of bases not matched to a gene: 6. The CDR3 spans 14 residues. Sequencing was performed with immunoSEQ multiplex PCR; in TCRdb, only in-frame clones are kept and a portion is missing. The data show around 60,000 clones, with 92% seen just once and less than 3.5% held by the top ten. The gene calls are TRBV15 and TRBJ1-2; TRBD1 matches at 10 bases. The specimen was peripheral blood, collected in the third trimester of pregnancy. The sequence derives from a female donor in good health, enrolled as a control in a pregnancy study. The DNA of the CDR3 is TGTGCCACCAGCCCCTACGGGACAGGGGATGGCTACACCTTC. The encoded protein is CATSPYGTGDGYTF.